This TCR beta chain derives from a study of cytomegalovirus exposure and HLA in healthy donors. Comment on this clone: Its target is unknown.

Whole-study results and caveats: Researchers counted some 150 TCR beta chains as cytomegalovirus-associated.

Use of 60 Vbeta and 13 Jbeta primers characterized the PCR. The data were produced by immunoSEQ multiplex PCR, yet TCRdb's version contains in-frame clones alone and is incomplete. The sample yields hundreds of thousands of clones, 70% to 80% seen once. The CDR3 has 15 residues. V was shortened by 6 bases and J by 3 bases, with 18 bases between the two germline ends. CDR1 is SGHDN, CDR2 FVKESK, per germline. The receptor comes from a woman in her twenties or thirties in good health and CMV-seronegative. V and J are TRBV14 and TRBJ2-7, with D possibly matching TRBD1 (6 bases). The sequencing sample was made of PBMCs. CDR3 DNA: TGTGCCAGCAGGCTGGGGCAGGGGCCCAACTACGAGCAGTACTTC. It specifies CASRLGQGPNYEQYF.